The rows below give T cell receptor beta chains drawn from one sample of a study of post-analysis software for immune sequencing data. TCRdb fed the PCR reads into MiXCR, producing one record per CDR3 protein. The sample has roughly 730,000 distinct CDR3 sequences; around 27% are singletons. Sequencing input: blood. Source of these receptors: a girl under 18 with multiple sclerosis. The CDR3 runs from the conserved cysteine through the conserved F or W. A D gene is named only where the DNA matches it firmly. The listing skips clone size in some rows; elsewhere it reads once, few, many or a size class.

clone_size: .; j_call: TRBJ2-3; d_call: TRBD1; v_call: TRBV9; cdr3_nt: TGTGCCAGCAGCAGGGGACAGGGGGTCACAGATACGCAGTATTTT; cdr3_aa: CASSRGQGVTDTQYF
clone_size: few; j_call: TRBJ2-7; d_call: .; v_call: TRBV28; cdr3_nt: TGTGCCAGCAGTTTTCAGGGAACCTCCGAGCAGTACTTC; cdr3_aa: CASSFQGTSEQYF
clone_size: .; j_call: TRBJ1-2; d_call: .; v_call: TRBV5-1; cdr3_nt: TGCGCCAGCAAGCCTGTAGGCAGGGGAAATCATGGCTACACCTTC; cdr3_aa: CASKPVGRGNHGYTF
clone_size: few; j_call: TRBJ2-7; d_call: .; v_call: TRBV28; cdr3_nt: TGTGCCAGCAGTTTAGGGACATTTGCCTACGAGCAGTACTTC; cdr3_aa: CASSLGTFAYEQYF
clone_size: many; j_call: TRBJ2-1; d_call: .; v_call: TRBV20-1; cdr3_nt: TGCAGTGCCTCTGGCGGAGGGGGAGGGAGGGCCTACAATGAGCAGTTCTTC; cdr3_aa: CSASGGGGGRAYNEQFF
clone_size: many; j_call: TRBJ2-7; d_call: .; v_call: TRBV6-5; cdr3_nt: TGTGCCAGCAGAAAGACGGGCGCCTACGAGCAGTACTTC; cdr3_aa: CASRKTGAYEQYF
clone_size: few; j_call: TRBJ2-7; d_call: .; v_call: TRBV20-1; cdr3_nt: TGCAGTGCTTTCTCCCAGGGGGGAACCTACGAGCAGTACTTC; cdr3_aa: CSAFSQGGTYEQYF
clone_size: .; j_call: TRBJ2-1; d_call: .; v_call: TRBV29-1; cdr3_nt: TGCAGCGTTGAATGGGCCACTAGGGAGCCATGGAAGAATGAGCAGTTCTTC; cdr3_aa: CSVEWATREPWKNEQFF
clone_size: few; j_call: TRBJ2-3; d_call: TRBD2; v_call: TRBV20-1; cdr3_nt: TGCAGTGCTAGCCGGACTAGCGGAGTATACTCAGATACGCAGTATTTT; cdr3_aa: CSASRTSGVYSDTQYF
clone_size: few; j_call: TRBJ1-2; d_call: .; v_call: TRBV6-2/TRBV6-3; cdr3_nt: TGTGCCAGCAGTTACGAGGCCCGTGGCTACACCTTC; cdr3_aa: CASSYEARGYTF
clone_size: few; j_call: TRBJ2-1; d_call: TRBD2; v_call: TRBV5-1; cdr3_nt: TGCGCCAGCAGCTTGAGGACAGCGGGGGCCGACAATGAGCAGTTCTTC; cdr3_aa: CASSLRTAGADNEQFF
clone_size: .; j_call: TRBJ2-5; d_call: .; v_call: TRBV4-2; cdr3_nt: TGTGCCAGTAGCCATGGGGCCCAAGGGAATGAGCAGTACTTC; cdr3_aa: CASSHGAQGNEQYF
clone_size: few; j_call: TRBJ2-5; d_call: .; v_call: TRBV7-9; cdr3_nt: TGTGCCAGCACGGACGGGGTTGGCCAAGAGACCCAGTACTTC; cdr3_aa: CASTDGVGQETQYF
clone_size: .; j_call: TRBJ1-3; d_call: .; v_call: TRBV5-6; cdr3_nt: TGTGCCAGCAGCTTCAGGGTTACTGGAAACACCATATATTTT; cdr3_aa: CASSFRVTGNTIYF
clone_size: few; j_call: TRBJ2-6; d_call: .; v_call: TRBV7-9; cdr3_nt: TGTGCCAGCAGATCTCTGGGTTTTGGGGCCAACGTCCTGACTTTC; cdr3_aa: CASRSLGFGANVLTF
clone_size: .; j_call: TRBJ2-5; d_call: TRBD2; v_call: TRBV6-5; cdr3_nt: TGTGCCAGCAGATACTCGCTTTCCCCAACTAGCGTCGAGACCCAGTACTTC; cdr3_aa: CASRYSLSPTSVETQYF
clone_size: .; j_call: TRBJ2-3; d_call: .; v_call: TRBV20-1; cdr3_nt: TGCAGTGCTAGAGATCCCGTCCGCCCAGATACGCAGTATTTT; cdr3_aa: CSARDPVRPDTQYF
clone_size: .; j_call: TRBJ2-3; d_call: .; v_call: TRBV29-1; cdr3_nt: TGCAGCGTTGACGCAGGAGTAAAGACAGATACGCAGTATTTT; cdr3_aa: CSVDAGVKTDTQYF
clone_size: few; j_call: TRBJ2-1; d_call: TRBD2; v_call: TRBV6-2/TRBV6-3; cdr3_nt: TGTGCCAGCAGTTCAGGGACTAGCGGGAGGTCCTACAATGAGCAGTTCTTC; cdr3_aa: CASSSGTSGRSYNEQFF
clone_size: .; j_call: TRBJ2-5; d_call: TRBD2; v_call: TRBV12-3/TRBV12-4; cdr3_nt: TGTGCCAGCAGTTTGCGGGGGGCAGGGCGGAACCAAGAGACCCAGTACTTC; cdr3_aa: CASSLRGAGRNQETQYF
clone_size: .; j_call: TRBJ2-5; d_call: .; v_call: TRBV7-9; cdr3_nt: TGTGCCAGCAGCTTAAATTATCGAACAGGGAATCGGGAGACCCAGTACTTC; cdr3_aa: CASSLNYRTGNRETQYF